The rows below give T cell receptor beta chains drawn from one sample of a study of T cells in localized non-small cell lung cancer. Some clones are missing from TCRdb's copy, which holds only in-frame ones; the method was immunoSEQ multiplex PCR. The data contain around 25,000 clones, around 85% of them singletons. The specimen was peripheral blood, collected before any cancer treatment. Source of these receptors: a male donor at least 60 years old with stage II squamous cell lung carcinoma. Each CDR3 is given with its conserved first and last residue. D genes are given only for firm matches.

TRBV5-6	-	TRBJ1-5	CASSLGGRWANQPQHF
TRBV5-1	-	TRBJ1-4	CASSLGQSRGGNEKLFF
TRBV7-2	TRBD1	TRBJ1-2	CASSLDNRGPAGYTF
TRBV5-5	-	TRBJ2-2	CASSFRGTGELFF
TRBV5-5	-	TRBJ1-4	CASSLRLMAISNEKLFF
TRBV7-2	-	TRBJ1-3	CASSLHVGNTIYF
TRBV7-6	-	TRBJ1-6	CASSLTENNSPLHF
TRBV29-1	-	TRBJ1-2	CSVSTDYGYTF
TRBV6-1	-	TRBJ2-2	CASRGAGELFF
TRBV29-1	-	TRBJ1-4	CSAGAGPHNEKLFF
TRBV7-9	-	TRBJ2-1	CASSLAEGGGEQFF
TRBV6-5	-	TRBJ2-7	CASSYGSGFEQYF
TRBV14	-	TRBJ1-6	CASSQETGNSPLHF
TRBV18	TRBD1	TRBJ2-1	CASSLALGTAHNEQFF
TRBV7-2	-	TRBJ1-4	CASSRQARGEKLFF
TRBV27	TRBD1	TRBJ1-4	CASSLSGTGGARGEKLFF
TRBV27	-	TRBJ2-2	CASSSGGTGELFF
TRBV13	TRBD1	TRBJ2-7	CASSSEGQGAPSPYEQYF
TRBV5-1	TRBD2	TRBJ2-6	CASSLDAGVGANVLTF
TRBV5-4	TRBD1	TRBJ1-1	CASSPRQGVNTEAFF
TRBV5-4	-	TRBJ2-5	CASSQGSGAPETQYF
TRBV28	-	TRBJ1-2	CASSSSTRRYGYTF
TRBV4-1	-	TRBJ1-2	CASSQDTGGYTF
TRBV4-3	TRBD1	TRBJ1-2	CASSQDNGGTAYGYTF
TRBV2	TRBD2	TRBJ2-2	CASSSGGRYTGELFF
TRBV10-3	-	TRBJ2-7	CAISESKGSYEQYF
TRBV18	TRBD1	TRBJ1-5	CASSPGTGNQPQHF
TRBV7-2	TRBD1	TRBJ1-4	CASSPDRDEKLFF
TRBV7-2	-	TRBJ1-2	CASSLGSSGPQGYTF
TRBV7-3	-	TRBJ2-2	CASSPYATGELFF
TRBV7-8	-	TRBJ1-6	CASSSQVTLVSPLHF
TRBV2	TRBD1	TRBJ1-1	CASSEGQGTEAFF
TRBV5-1	TRBD1	TRBJ2-1	CASSMTGGEYNEQFF
TRBV28	-	TRBJ1-3	CASSFLGSSGNTIYF
TRBV11-1	-	TRBJ2-5	CASSLGSVETQYF
TRBV27	TRBD2	TRBJ2-3	CASSPSLAGMDTQYF
TRBV7-2	-	TRBJ2-2	CASSYHTGELFF
TRBV28	-	TRBJ1-5	CASSRRTDGGQPQHF
TRBV7-8	TRBD1	TRBJ2-1	CASSQESRTGSYNEQFF
TRBV29-1	-	TRBJ2-7	CSVEGPRGSEQYF
TRBV5-6	-	TRBJ1-1	CASSLVGGGAENTEAFF
TRBV27	-	TRBJ1-5	CASSLYTNQPQHF
TRBV29-1	TRBD2	TRBJ2-3	CSGVAGGPTDTQYF
TRBV19	-	TRBJ2-7	CASSPTVTYYEQYF
TRBV5-1	TRBD1	TRBJ2-3	CASSPGQGGDTQYF
TRBV19	TRBD1	TRBJ2-7	CASSSGRTGGTYEQYF
TRBV5-1	-	TRBJ1-2	CASSLGQLNYGYTF
TRBV27	-	TRBJ2-7	CASRGGGYEQYF
TRBV4-2	-	TRBJ1-6	CASSQDRDTDSPLHF
TRBV12-5	-	TRBJ2-3	CASARDRTDTQYF
TRBV19	-	TRBJ2-7	CASSPREGSEQYF
TRBV27	-	TRBJ2-5	CASSPRSTQETQYF
TRBV6-1	-	TRBJ2-1	CASSVSGLTYNEQFF